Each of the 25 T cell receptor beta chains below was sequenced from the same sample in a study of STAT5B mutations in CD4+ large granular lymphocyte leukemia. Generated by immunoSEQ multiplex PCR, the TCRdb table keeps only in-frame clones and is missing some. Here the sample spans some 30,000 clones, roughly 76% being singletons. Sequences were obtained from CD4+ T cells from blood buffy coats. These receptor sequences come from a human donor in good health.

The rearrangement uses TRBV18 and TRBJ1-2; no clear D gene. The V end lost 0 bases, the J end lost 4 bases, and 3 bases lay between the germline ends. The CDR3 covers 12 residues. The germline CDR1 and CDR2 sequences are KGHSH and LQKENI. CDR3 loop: CASSPPSYGYTF. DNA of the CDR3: TGTGCCAGCTCACCACCGTCCTATGGCTACACCTTC.

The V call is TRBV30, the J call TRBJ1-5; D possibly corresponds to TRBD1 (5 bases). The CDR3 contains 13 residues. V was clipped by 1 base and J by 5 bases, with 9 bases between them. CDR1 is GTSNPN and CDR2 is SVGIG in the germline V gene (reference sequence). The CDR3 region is CAWSGQFDQPQHF. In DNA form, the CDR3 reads TGTGCCTGGAGTGGACAGTTTGATCAGCCCCAGCATTTT.

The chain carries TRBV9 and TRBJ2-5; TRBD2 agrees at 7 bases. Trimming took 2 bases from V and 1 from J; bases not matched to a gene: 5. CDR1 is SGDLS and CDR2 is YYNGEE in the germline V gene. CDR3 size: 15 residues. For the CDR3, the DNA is TGTGCCAGCAGCGTTGCGCGGGAGCCCCAAGAGACCCAGTACTTC. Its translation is CASSVAREPQETQYF. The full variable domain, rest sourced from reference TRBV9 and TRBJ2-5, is DSGVTQTPKHLITATGQRVTLRCSPRSGDLSVYWYQQSLDQGLQFLIQYYNGEERAKGNILERFSAQQFPDLHSELNLSSLELGDSALYFCASSVAREPQETQYFGPGTRLLVL.

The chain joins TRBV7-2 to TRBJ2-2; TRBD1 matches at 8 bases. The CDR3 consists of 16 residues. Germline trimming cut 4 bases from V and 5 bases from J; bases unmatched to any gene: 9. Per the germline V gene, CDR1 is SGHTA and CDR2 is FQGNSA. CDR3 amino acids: CASSSVGTGNTGELFF. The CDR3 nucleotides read TGTGCCAGCAGCTCGGTAGGGACAGGAAATACCGGGGAGCTGTTTTTT.

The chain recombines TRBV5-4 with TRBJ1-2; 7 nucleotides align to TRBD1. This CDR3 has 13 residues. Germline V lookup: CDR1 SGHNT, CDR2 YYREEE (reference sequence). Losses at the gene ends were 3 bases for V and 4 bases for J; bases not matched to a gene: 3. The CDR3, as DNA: TGTGCCAGCAGCTCGACAGGGTTCTATGGCTACACCTTC. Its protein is CASSSTGFYGYTF.

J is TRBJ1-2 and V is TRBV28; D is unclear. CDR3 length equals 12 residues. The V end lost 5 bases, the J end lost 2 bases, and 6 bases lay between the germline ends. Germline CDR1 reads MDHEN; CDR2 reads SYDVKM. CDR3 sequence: CASSRSNYGYTF. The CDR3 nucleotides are TGTGCCAGCAGTCGTAGCAACTATGGCTACACCTTC.

CDR3 DNA sequence: TGTGCCAGCAGCTTAGGGACACTTTCCTACGAGCAGTACTTC. This codes for CASSLGTLSYEQYF. This chain connects TRBV7-6 to TRBJ2-5, with D perhaps TRBD1 (5 bases). The DNA end lines up better with TRBJ2-7; the J call may be wrong. The CDR3 has 14 residues. Germline CDR1 reads SGHVS; CDR2 reads FNYEAQ.

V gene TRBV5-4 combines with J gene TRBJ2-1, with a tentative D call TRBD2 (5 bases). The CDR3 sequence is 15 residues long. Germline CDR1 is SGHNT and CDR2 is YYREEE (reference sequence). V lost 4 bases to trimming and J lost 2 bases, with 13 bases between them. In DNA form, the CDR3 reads TGTGCCAGCAGCCTCGCGGGCGGCACCTACAATGAGCAGTTCTTC. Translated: CASSLAGGTYNEQFF.

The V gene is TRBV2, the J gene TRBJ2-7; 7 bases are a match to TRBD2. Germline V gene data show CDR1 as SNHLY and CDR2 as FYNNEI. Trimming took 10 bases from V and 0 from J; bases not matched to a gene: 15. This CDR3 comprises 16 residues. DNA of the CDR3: TGTGCCACCCAACTACTCGCGGGCGGGAGCTCCTACGAGCAGTACTTC. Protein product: CATQLLAGGSSYEQYF. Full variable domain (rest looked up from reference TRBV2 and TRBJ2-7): EPEVTQTPSHQVTQMGQEVILRCVPISNHLYFYWYRQILGQKVEFLVSFYNNEISEKSEIFDDQFSVERPDGSNFTLKIRSTKLEDSAMYFCATQLLAGGSSYEQYFGPGTRLTVT.

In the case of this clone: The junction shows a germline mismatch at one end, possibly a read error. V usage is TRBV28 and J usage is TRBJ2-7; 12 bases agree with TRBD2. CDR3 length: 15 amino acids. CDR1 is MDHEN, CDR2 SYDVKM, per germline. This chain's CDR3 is CANSSSSGRDDEQYF. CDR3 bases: TGTGCCAACAGTTCCTCTAGCGGGAGGGACGACGAGCAGTACTTC.

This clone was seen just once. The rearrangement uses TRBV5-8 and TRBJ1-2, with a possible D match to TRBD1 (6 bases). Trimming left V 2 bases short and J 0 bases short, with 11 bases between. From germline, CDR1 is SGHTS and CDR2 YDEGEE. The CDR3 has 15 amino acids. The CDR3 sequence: CASSFATGSNYGYTF. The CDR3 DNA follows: TGTGCCAGCAGCTTTGCAACAGGGTCTAACTATGGCTACACCTTC.

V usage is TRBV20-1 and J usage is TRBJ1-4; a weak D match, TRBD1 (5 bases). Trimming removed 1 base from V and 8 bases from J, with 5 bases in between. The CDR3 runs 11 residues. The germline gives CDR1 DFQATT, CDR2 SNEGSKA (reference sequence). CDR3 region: CSARGQEKLFF. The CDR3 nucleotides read TGCAGTGCTAGAGGACAGGAAAAACTGTTTTTT.

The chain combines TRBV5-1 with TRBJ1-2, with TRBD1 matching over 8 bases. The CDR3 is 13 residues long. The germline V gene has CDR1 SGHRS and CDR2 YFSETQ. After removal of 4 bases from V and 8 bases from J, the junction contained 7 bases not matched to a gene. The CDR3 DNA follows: TGCGCCAGCAGCACGGGACAGGAGGTGGGCTACACCTTC. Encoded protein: CASSTGQEVGYTF. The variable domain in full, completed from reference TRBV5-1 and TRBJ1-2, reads KAGVTQTPRYLIKTRGQQVTLSCSPISGHRSVSWYQQTPGQGLQFLFEYFSETQRNKGNFPGRFSGRQFSNSRSEMNVSTLELGDSALYLCASSTGQEVGYTFGSGTRLTVV.

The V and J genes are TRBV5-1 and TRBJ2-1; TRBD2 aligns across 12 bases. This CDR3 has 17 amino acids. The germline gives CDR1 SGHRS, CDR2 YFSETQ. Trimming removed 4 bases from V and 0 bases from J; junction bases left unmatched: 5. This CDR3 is CASSLGLAGSSYNEQFF. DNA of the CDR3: TGCGCCAGCAGCCTCGGACTAGCGGGGAGCTCCTACAATGAGCAGTTCTTC.

The CDR3 sequence: CASSDPSRRAEAFF. The CDR3 DNA follows: TGTGCCAGCAGTGACCCCTCCAGGAGGGCTGAAGCTTTCTTT. This sequence joins TRBV6-1 and TRBJ1-1; D unclear. The CDR3 contains 14 residues. Germline values: CDR1 MNHNS, CDR2 SASEGT. Trimming shortened V by 3 bases and J by 6 bases, and 14 bases separated the two germline ends.

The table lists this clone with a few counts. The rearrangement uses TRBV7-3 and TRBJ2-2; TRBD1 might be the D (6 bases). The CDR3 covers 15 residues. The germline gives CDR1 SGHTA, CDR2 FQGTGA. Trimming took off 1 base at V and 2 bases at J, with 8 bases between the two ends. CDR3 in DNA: TGTGCCAGCAGCTTAAACAGGGAAAACACCGGGGAGCTGTTTTTT. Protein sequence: CASSLNRENTGELFF.

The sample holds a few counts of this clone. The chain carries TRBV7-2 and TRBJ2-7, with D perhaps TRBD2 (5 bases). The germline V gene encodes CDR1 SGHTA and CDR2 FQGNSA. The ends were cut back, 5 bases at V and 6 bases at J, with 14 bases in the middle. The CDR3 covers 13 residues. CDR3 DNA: TGTGCCAGCAGCGTAGGTGGAGGAGGCGAGCAGTACTTC. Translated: CASSVGGGGEQYF.

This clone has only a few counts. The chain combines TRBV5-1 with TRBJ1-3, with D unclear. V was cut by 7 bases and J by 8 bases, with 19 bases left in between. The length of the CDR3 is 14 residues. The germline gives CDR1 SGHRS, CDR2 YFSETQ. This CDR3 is CASGYGDPMDTIYF. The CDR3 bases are TGCGCCAGCGGCTATGGGGATCCTATGGACACCATATATTTT. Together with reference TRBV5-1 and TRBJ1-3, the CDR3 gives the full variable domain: KAGVTQTPRYLIKTRGQQVTLSCSPISGHRSVSWYQQTPGQGLQFLFEYFSETQRNKGNFPGRFSGRQFSNSRSEMNVSTLELGDSALYLCASGYGDPMDTIYFGEGSWLTVV.

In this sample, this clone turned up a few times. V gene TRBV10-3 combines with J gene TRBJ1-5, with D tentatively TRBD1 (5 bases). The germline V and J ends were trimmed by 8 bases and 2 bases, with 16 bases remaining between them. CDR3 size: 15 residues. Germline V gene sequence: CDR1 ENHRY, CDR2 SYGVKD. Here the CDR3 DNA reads TGTGCCATCCGGGGAGGAGGGGAAGGCAATCAGCCCCAGCATTTT. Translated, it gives CAIRGGGEGNQPQHF.

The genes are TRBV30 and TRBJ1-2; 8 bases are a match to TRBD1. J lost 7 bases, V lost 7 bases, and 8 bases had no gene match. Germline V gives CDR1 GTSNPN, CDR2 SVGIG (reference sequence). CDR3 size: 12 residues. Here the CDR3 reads CASDRDFSGYTF. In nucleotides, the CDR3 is TGTGCCTCGGACAGGGATTTTTCTGGCTACACCTTC.

CDR3 loop: CASSSLAGAVVNEQFF. CDR3 coding DNA: TGTGCCAGCAGCTCCCTAGCGGGGGCTGTAGTGAATGAGCAGTTCTTC. The genes are TRBV5-6 and TRBJ2-1; TRBD2 agrees at 10 bases. V trimming: 3 bases; J trimming: 7 bases; junction bases outside the gene matches: 10. Germline V gene data show CDR1 as SGHDT and CDR2 as YYEEEE. The CDR3 is 16 amino acids.

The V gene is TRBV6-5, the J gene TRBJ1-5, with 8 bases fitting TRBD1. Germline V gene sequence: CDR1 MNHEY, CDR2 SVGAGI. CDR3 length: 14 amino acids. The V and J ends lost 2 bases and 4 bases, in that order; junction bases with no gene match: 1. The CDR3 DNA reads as TGTGCCAGCAGTTACAGGACAGGGAATCAGCCCCAGCATTTT. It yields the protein CASSYRTGNQPQHF.

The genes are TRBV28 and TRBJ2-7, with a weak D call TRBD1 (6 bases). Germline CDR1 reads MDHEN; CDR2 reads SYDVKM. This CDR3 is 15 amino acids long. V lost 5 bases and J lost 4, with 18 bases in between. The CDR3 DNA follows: TGTGCCAGCAGTGGATCGACCCATAGGGGGTACGAGCAGTACTTC. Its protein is CASSGSTHRGYEQYF.

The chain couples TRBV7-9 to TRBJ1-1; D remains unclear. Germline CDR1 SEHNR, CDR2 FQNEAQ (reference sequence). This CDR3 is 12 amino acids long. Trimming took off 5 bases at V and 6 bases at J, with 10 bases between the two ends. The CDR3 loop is CASSLHPAEAFF. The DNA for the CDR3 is TGTGCCAGCAGCCTACACCCGGCTGAAGCTTTCTTT.

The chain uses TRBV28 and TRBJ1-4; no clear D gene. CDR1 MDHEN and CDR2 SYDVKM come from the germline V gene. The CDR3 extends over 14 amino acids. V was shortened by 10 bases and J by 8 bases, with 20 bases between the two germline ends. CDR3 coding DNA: TGTGCCACCATAAAGGAGGCTGCCTTCGAAAAACTGTTTTTT. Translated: CATIKEAAFEKLFF. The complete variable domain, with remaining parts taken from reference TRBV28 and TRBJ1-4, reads DVKVTQSSRYLVKRTGEKVFLECVQDMDHENMFWYRQDPGLGLRLIYFSYDVKMKEKGDIPEGYSVSREKKERFSLILESASTNQTSMYLCATIKEAAFEKLFFGSGTQLSVL.